This TCR beta chain was profiled in a study of cytomegalovirus exposure and HLA in healthy donors. Study-wide results and limits: Rarity marked most TCR sequences, yet some public TCRs occurred in many donors. The listing of 150 to 200 TCR beta chains classed them as cytomegalovirus-associated.

V was trimmed by 7 bases and J by 2 bases, leaving 14 bases between them. Germline values: CDR1 MNHEY, CDR2 SMNVEV (reference sequence). The CDR3 is 14 amino acids. On this clone itself: Its target is unknown.

Primers included in the PCR were 60 Vbeta and 13 Jbeta primers. The assay was immunoSEQ multiplex PCR, and TCRdb's table has in-frame clones only and misses some. This sample has roughly 120,000 clones, with about two thirds found just once. The sequenced sample was PBMCs. The sequence came from a woman in her seventies in good health and CMV-seropositive. This chain connects TRBV27 to TRBJ1-1; possibly TRBD1 for D (6 bases). This CDR3 is CASTSDRLNTEAFF. Here the CDR3 DNA reads TGTGCCAGCACCAGCGACAGGTTAAACACTGAAGCTTTCTTT.